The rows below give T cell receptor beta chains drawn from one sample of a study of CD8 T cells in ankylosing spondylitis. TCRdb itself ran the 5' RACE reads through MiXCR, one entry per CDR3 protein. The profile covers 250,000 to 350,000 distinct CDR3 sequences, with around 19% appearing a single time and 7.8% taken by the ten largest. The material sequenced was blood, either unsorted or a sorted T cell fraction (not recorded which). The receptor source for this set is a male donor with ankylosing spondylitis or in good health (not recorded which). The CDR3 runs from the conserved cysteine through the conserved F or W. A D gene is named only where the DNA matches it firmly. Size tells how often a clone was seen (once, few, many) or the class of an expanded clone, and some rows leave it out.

CSANLAFEAFF	TGCAGCGCCAATCTGGCGTTTGAAGCTTTCTTT	11	NA	TRBV29-1	TRBJ1-1	many
CASSLKTSRGVQPQHF	TGCGCCAGCAGCTTGAAGACAAGCAGGGGCGTGCAACCCCAGCATTTT	16	NA	TRBV5-1	TRBJ1-5	few
CASSLTQQSNQPQHF	TGTGCCAGCAGTTTGACACAACAAAGCAATCAGCCCCAGCATTTT	15	NA	TRBV12-3/TRBV12-4	TRBJ1-5	NA
CASSSPRQPQHF	TGTGCCAGCAGTTCCCCGCGGCAGCCCCAGCATTTT	12	NA	TRBV28	TRBJ1-5	NA
CASLGSYNSPLHF	TGTGCCAGCCTAGGGTCCTATAATTCACCCCTCCACTTT	13	NA	TRBV12-3/TRBV12-4	TRBJ1-6	NA
CASSGVWGSPLHF	TGTGCCAGCAGCGGCGTGTGGGGTTCACCCCTCCACTTT	13	NA	TRBV6-1	TRBJ1-6	NA
CASTATGADTQYF	TGTGCCAGCACTGCCACGGGGGCAGATACGCAGTATTTT	13	NA	TRBV2	TRBJ2-3	NA
CATSEGYGYTF	TGTGCCACCAGTGAGGGATATGGCTACACCTTC	11	NA	TRBV24-1	TRBJ1-2	few
CASRRTGAQPQHF	TGTGCCAGCAGGCGGACAGGGGCTCAGCCCCAGCATTTT	13	TRBD1	TRBV12-3/TRBV12-4	TRBJ1-5	NA
CASSSGQGGSKNIQYF	TGTGCCAGCAGCTCAGGACAGGGTGGGAGCAAAAACATTCAGTACTTC	16	TRBD1	TRBV7-9	TRBJ2-4	NA
CASSPSSTNEKLFF	TGCGCCAGCAGCCCCAGCTCAACTAATGAAAAACTGTTTTTT	14	NA	TRBV5-1	TRBJ1-4	few
CASSRRGDSYNEQFF	TGTGCCAGCAGTCGCAGGGGGGATTCCTACAATGAGCAGTTCTTC	15	NA	TRBV12-3/TRBV12-4	TRBJ2-1	many
CATKNSGELFF	TGTGCCACCAAAAACTCCGGGGAGCTGTTTTTT	11	NA	TRBV7-3	TRBJ2-2	few
CASREGAGTDTQYF	TGTGCCAGCAGAGAGGGTGCCGGCACAGATACGCAGTATTTT	14	NA	TRBV2	TRBJ2-3	few
CASSAGLRSYNEQFF	TGTGCCAGCAGCGCCGGGCTCCGCTCCTACAATGAGCAGTTCTTC	15	NA	TRBV5-6	TRBJ2-1	NA
CSARAVTGGRETQYF	TGCAGTGCTAGAGCTGTGACAGGGGGCCGGGAGACCCAGTACTTC	15	TRBD1	TRBV20-1	TRBJ2-5	NA